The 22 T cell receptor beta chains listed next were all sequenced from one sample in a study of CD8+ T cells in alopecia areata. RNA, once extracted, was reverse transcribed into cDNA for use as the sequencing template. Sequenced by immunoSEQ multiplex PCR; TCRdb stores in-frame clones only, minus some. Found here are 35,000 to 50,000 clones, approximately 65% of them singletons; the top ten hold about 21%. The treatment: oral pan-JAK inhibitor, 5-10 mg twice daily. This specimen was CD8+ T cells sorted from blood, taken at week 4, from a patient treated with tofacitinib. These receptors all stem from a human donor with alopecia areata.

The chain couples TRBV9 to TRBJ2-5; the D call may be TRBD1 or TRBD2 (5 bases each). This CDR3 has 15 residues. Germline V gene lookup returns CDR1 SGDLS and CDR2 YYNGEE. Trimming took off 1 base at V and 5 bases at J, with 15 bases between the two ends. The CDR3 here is CASSVSRGLSETQYF. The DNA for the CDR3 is TGTGCCAGCAGCGTAAGCCGGGGCCTCTCGGAGACCCAGTACTTC.

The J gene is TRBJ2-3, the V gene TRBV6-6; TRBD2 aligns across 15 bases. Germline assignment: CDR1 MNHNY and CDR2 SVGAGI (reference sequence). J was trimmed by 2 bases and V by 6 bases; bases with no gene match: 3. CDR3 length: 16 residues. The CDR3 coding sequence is TGTGCCAGCAGAGGACTAGCGGGGGGGCCCACAGATACGCAGTATTTT. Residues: CASRGLAGGPTDTQYF.

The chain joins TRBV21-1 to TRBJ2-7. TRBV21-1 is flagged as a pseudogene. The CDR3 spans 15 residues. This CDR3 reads CASSRGLSFTYEQYF. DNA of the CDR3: TGTGCCAGCAGCAGGGGTCTATCATTCACCTACGAGCAGTACTTC.

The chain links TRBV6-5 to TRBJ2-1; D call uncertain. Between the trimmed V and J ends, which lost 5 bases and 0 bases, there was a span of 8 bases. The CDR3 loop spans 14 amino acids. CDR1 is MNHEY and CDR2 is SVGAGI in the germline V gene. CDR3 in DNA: TGTGCCAGCAGTATTTCCCTCTCCTACAATGAGCAGTTCTTC. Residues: CASSISLSYNEQFF.

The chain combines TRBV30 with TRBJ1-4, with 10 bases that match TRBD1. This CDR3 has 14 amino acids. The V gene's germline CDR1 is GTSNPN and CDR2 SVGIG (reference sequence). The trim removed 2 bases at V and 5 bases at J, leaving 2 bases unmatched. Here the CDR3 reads CAWSWGQGNEKLFF. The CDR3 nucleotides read TGTGCCTGGAGTTGGGGACAGGGGAATGAAAAACTGTTTTTT.

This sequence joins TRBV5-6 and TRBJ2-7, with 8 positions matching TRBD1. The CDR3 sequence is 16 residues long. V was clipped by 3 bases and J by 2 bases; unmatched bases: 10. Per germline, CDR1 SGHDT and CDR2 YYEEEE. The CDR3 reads CASSSTDRAEPYEQYF. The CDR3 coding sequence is TGTGCCAGCAGCTCAACGGACAGGGCTGAGCCCTACGAGCAGTACTTC.

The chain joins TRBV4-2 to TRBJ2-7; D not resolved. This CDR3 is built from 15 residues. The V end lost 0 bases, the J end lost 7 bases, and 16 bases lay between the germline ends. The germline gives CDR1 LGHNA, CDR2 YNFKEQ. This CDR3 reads CASSQDAGTTGEQYF. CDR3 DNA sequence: TGTGCCAGCAGCCAAGATGCAGGTACGACCGGGGAGCAGTACTTC.

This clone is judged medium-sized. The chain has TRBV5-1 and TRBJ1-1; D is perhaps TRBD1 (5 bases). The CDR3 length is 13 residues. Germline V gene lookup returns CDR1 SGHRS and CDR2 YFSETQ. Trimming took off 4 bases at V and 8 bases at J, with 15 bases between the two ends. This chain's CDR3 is CASSAGREREAFF. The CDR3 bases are TGCGCCAGCAGCGCGGGACGGGAGAGGGAAGCTTTCTTT.

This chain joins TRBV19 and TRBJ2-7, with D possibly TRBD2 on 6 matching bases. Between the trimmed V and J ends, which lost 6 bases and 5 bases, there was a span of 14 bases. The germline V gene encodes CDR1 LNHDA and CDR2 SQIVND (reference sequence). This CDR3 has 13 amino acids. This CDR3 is CASSRLGFNEQYF. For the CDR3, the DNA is TGTGCCAGTAGCCGACTAGGATTTAACGAGCAGTACTTC.

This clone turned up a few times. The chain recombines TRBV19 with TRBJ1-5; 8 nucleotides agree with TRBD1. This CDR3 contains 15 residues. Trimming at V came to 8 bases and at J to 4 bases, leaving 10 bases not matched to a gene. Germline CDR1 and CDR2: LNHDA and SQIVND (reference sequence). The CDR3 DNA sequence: TGTGCCAGTTTCTCCGGACAGGGACTGAATCAGCCCCAGCATTTT. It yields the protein CASFSGQGLNQPQHF.

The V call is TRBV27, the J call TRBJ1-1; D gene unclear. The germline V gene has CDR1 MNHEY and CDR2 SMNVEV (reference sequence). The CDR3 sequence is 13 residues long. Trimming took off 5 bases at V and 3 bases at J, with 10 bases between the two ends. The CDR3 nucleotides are TGTGCCAGCAGTGCCCTAAGGGACACTGAAGCTTTCTTT. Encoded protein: CASSALRDTEAFF.

The CDR3 here is CAFWTGGLEQYF. The CDR3 bases are TGTGCCTTCTGGACAGGGGGCCTCGAGCAGTACTTC. The V and J genes are TRBV30 and TRBJ2-7; 11 nucleotides agree with TRBD1. The germline gives CDR1 GTSNPN, CDR2 SVGIG (reference sequence). Trimming at V came to 7 bases and at J to 6 bases, leaving 5 bases not matched to a gene. The CDR3 has 12 amino acids.

CDR3 nucleotides: TGCAGCGTTAGGTCCAGGGGAAATGACAACACTGAAGCTTTCTTT. Translation: CSVRSRGNDNTEAFF. This chain uses TRBV29-1 with TRBJ1-1; tentative D call: TRBD1 (6 bases). The CDR3 spans 15 residues. Germline V CDR1 and CDR2: SQVTM, ANQGSEA. Trimming cost V 5 bases and J 2 bases, with 18 bases left between them.

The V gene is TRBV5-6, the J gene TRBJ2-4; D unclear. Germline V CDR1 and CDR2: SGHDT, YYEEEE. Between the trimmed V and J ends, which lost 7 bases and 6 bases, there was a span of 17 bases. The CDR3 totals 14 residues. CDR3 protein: CASRVFKGRNIQYF. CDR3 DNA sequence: TGTGCCAGCCGCGTATTTAAGGGTAGAAACATTCAGTACTTC.

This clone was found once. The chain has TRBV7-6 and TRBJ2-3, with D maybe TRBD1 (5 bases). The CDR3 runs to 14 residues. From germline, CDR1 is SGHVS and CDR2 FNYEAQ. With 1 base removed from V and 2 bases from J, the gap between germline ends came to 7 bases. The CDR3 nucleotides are TGTGCCAGCAGCTTAGGACAGACCACAGATACGCAGTATTTT. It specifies CASSLGQTTDTQYF.

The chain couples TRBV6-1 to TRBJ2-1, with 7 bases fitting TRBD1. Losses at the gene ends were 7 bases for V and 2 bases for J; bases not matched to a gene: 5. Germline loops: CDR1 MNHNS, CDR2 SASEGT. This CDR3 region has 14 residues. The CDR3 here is CASTPGTAYNEQFF. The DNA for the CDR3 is TGTGCCAGCACCCCCGGGACAGCCTACAATGAGCAGTTCTTC.

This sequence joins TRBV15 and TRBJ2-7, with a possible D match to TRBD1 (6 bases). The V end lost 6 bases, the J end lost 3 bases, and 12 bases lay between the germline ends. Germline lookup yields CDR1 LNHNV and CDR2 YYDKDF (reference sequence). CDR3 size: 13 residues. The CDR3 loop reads CATRSTGNYEQYF. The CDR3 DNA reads TGTGCCACCAGGAGTACAGGGAACTACGAGCAGTACTTC.

CDR3 residues: CASIAPDTQYF. In DNA, the CDR3 is TGTGCCAGCATAGCGCCGGATACGCAGTATTTT. J is TRBJ2-3 and V is TRBV2, with D possibly TRBD2 on 5 matching bases. CDR1 and CDR2 from the germline V gene are SNHLY and FYNNEI. CDR3 length equals 11 residues. V dropped 7 bases and J dropped 6 bases, with 8 bases sitting between them.

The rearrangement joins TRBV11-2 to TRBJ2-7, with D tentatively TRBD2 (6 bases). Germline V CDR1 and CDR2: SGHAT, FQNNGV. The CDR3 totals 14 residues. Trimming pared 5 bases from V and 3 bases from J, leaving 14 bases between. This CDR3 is CASSLAGYDYEQYF. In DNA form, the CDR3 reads TGTGCCAGCAGCCTCGCGGGGTACGACTACGAGCAGTACTTC.

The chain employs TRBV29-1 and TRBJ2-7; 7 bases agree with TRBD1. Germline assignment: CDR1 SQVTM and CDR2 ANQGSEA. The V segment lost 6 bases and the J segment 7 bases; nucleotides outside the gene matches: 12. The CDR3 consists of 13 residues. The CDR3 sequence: CSVGQDASGEQYF. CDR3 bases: TGCAGCGTAGGACAGGATGCAAGTGGGGAGCAGTACTTC.

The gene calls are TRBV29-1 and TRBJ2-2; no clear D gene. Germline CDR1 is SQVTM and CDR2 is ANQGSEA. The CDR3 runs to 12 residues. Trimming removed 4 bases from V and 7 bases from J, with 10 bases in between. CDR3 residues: CSVARQGGELFF. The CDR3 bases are TGCAGCGTTGCCCGCCAAGGCGGGGAGCTGTTTTTT.

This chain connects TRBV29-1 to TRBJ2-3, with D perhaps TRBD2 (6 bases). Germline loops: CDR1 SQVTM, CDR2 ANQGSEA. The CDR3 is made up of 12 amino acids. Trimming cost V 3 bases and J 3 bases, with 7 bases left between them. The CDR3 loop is CSVDGGTDTQYF. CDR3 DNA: TGCAGCGTTGACGGGGGTACAGATACGCAGTATTTT.